What follows are 22 T cell receptor beta chains derived from one specimen sequenced in a study of shared clonotypes between healthy human individuals. The data were produced by immunoSEQ multiplex PCR, yet TCRdb's version contains in-frame clones alone and is incomplete. The repertoire has about half a million clones, more than 65% of them found once; the top ten carry approximately 12%. The sample comprised PBMCs. Source of these receptors: a woman aged 40-49 years in good health. Some clones in this sample may be carry-over from other donors' samples.

The rearrangement joins TRBV6-7 to TRBJ2-1; D is uncertain. TRBV6-7 is an ORF, and what it does is uncertain. The V gene lost 0 bases and the J gene lost 6 bases, with 18 bases spanning the gap. The length of the CDR3 is 17 residues. The CDR3 region is CASSYSGVGRESNEQFF. In nucleotides, the CDR3 is TGTGCCAGCAGTTACTCGGGCGTTGGCCGAGAATCCAATGAGCAGTTCTTC.

The genes are TRBV2 and TRBJ1-1, with D perhaps matching TRBD1 (6 bases). V was pared by 5 bases and J by 3 bases, with 13 bases between. The germline CDR1 and CDR2 sequences are SNHLY and FYNNEI. The CDR3 has 14 residues. In DNA, the CDR3 is TGTGCCAGCAGTCTGCAGGGGCTCCACACTGAAGCTTTCTTT. The encoded protein is CASSLQGLHTEAFF.

The V gene is TRBV5-1, the J gene TRBJ2-3; TRBD2 matches 9 bases. The V gene's germline CDR1 is SGHRS and CDR2 YFSETQ. The CDR3 is 15 residues long. J lost 4 bases, V lost 6 bases, and 9 bases had no gene match. CDR3 protein: CASKRGGREADTQYF. The CDR3 DNA reads TGCGCCAGCAAAAGGGGCGGGAGGGAAGCAGATACGCAGTATTTT.

The genes are TRBV6-6 and TRBJ2-3, with 7 bases aligning to TRBD2. V shed 6 bases and J 2 bases; nucleotides not matched to a gene: 5. There are 14 residues in the CDR3. Germline CDR1 is MNHNY and CDR2 is SVGAGI (reference sequence). The CDR3 bases are TGTGCCAGCAGAGAAGGGACTAACACAGATACGCAGTATTTT. Protein: CASREGTNTDTQYF.

This clone was found once. The chain combines TRBV15 with TRBJ2-3; TRBD2 might be the D (6 bases). The germline gives CDR1 LNHNV, CDR2 YYDKDF (reference sequence). The CDR3 runs to 13 residues. Trimming removed 1 base at V and 6 bases at J, with 8 bases between. The CDR3 nucleotides read TGTGCCACCAGCAGAGGGAGGGTGGATACGCAGTATTTT. Translated, it gives CATSRGRVDTQYF.

This clone was recorded only once. Only one base separates this from a far larger clonotype, so it likely reflects a read error. The chain links TRBV4-1 to TRBJ2-5, with 10 bases aligning to TRBD1. CDR1 MGHRA and CDR2 YSYEKL come from the germline V gene. The junction had 10 bases not matched to a gene; V was cut back by 4 bases and J by 8 bases. The CDR3 is 15 amino acids. CDR3 protein: CASSLATGGVDTQYF. As DNA, the CDR3 is TGCGCCAGCAGCCTTGCGACAGGGGGCGTGGATACCCAGTACTTC.

J is TRBJ2-7 and V is TRBV6-1; the D is unclear. Germline loops: CDR1 MNHNS, CDR2 SASEGT. Trimming removed 2 bases at V and 2 bases at J, with 13 bases between. The CDR3 has 15 amino acids. The CDR3 nucleotides read TGTGCCAGCAGTGAAACGGACGGTAACCCCTACGAGCAGTACTTC. Amino acid sequence: CASSETDGNPYEQYF.

The CDR3 region has the DNA TGCGCCAGCAGCTTATCCAAGGCCTCGGGAGAGACCCAGTACTTC. Translated, it gives CASSLSKASGETQYF. The gene calls are TRBV5-1 and TRBJ2-5; D ambiguous. The CDR3 is made up of 15 amino acids. V gave up 2 bases and J gave up 4 bases, with 15 bases separating them. The V gene's germline CDR1 is SGHRS and CDR2 YFSETQ.

In the case of this clone: A far larger clone is just one base off, so this is likely a read error. The CDR3 DNA sequence: TGTGCCAGCAGCCGAATAGGGCTTCCAGTGAACGAGCAGTACTTC. It translates to CASSRIGLPVNEQYF. The chain uses TRBV11-2 and TRBJ2-7; the D is unclear. CDR1 SGHAT and CDR2 FQNNGV come from the germline V gene. This CDR3 comprises 15 residues. V shed 5 bases and J shed 5 bases, with 19 bases lying between them.

The chain employs TRBV7-2 and TRBJ2-5; TRBD1 is a possible D gene (5 bases). Between the trimmed V and J ends, which lost 1 base and 9 bases, there was a span of 18 bases. Germline V gene data show CDR1 as SGHTA and CDR2 as FQGNSA. CDR3 size: 15 residues. DNA for the CDR3: TGTGCCAGCAGCTTAGAGGGTGGGGCAGGTTTGGCCCAGTACTTC. This gives the protein CASSLEGGAGLAQYF.

This clone is a singleton in its sample. The V and J genes are TRBV4-1 and TRBJ2-6, with 9 bases matching TRBD2. The CDR3 sequence is 20 residues long. V dropped 1 base and J dropped 2; count of bases not matched to a gene: 12. Germline assignment: CDR1 MGHRA and CDR2 YSYEKL. The CDR3 DNA is TGCGCCAGCAGCCAAGTTCGGTTTCGCGGGAGGGAACCTGGGGCCAACGTCCTGACTTTC. Protein: CASSQVRFRGREPGANVLTF.

The chain uses TRBV27 and TRBJ1-4; possibly TRBD1 for D (5 bases). Trimming took 1 base from V and 4 from J, leaving 13 bases between them. CDR1 and CDR2 from the germline V gene are MNHEY and SMNVEV (reference sequence). The CDR3 is 16 amino acids. DNA for the CDR3: TGTGCCAGCAGTTTATGGGGTCGGGGCCTTAATGAAAAACTGTTTTTT. This sequence encodes CASSLWGRGLNEKLFF.

As regards this clone: A single base is all that separates this from a far larger clone, so a read error is likely. This chain connects TRBV30 to TRBJ2-7, with D uncertain. The CDR3 has 11 residues. In germline, CDR1 is GTSNPN, CDR2 SVGIG (reference sequence). The CDR3 region is CTWSSPGEQYF. In DNA form, the CDR3 reads TGTACCTGGAGTAGCCCGGGCGAGCAGTACTTC.

This chain uses TRBV7-2 with TRBJ1-2, with TRBD1 matching 8 bases. The CDR3 runs to 14 residues. Trimming removed 7 bases from V and 8 bases from J; junction bases left unmatched: 12. CDR1 and CDR2 (germline): SGHTA, FQGNSA. CDR3 sequence reads: CASTSASGGVGYTF. For the CDR3, the DNA is TGTGCCAGCACCTCCGCGTCAGGGGGCGTCGGCTACACCTTC.

Of note for this clone: This sample also contains other DNA sequences that code for the same CDR3. J is TRBJ1-2 and V is TRBV19; 8 nucleotides agree with TRBD1. Germline CDR1 is LNHDA and CDR2 is SQIVND (reference sequence). Trimming removed 2 bases from V and 3 bases from J; junction bases left unmatched: 2. CDR3 length: 14 residues. CDR3 nucleotides: TGTGCCAGTAGTATAAGGACAGGGCACTATGGCTACACCTTC. It specifies CASSIRTGHYGYTF. The complete variable domain, with remaining parts taken from reference TRBV19 and TRBJ1-2, reads DGGITQSPKYLFRKEGQNVTLSCEQNLNHDAMYWYRQDPGQGLRLIYYSQIVNDFQKGDIAEGYSVSREKKESFPLTVTSAQKNPTAFYLCASSIRTGHYGYTFGSGTRLTVV.

The V call is TRBV6-1, the J call TRBJ2-3; a weak D match, TRBD2 (6 bases). Between the trimmed V and J ends, which lost 0 bases and 4 bases, there was a span of 14 bases. Germline loops: CDR1 MNHNS, CDR2 SASEGT. There are 16 residues in the CDR3. DNA for the CDR3: TGTGCCAGCAGTGAAGCGCGGGGTGGGGGTGCAGATACGCAGTATTTT. Amino acid sequence: CASSEARGGGADTQYF.

The chain combines TRBV5-8 with TRBJ1-2; D not resolved. This CDR3 spans 14 amino acids. The V end lost 4 bases, the J end lost 2 bases, and 12 bases lay between the germline ends. The germline V gene encodes CDR1 SGHTS and CDR2 YDEGEE. CDR3 loop: CASSREAGNYGYTF. The DNA of the CDR3 is TGTGCCAGCAGCAGGGAGGCGGGGAACTATGGCTACACCTTC.

The chain has TRBV6-5 and TRBJ2-7, with TRBD2 as a possible D gene (6 bases). This CDR3 has 13 residues. CDR1 MNHEY and CDR2 SVGAGI come from the germline V gene. V dropped 11 bases and J dropped 0 bases, with 14 bases sitting between them. The CDR3 coding sequence is TGTGCCGTGGGGGGTAGCGGCTCCTACGAGCAGTACTTC. Its protein is CAVGGSGSYEQYF.

The chain carries TRBV5-8 and TRBJ1-4; the D gene is possibly TRBD1 (5 bases). Germline assignment: CDR1 SGHTS and CDR2 YDEGEE. There are 15 residues in the CDR3. V was pared by 3 bases and J by 6 bases, with 15 bases between. CDR3 residues: CASSSSGRPDEKLFF. The CDR3 region has the DNA TGTGCCAGCAGCTCTTCAGGGCGTCCGGATGAAAAACTGTTTTTT.

Details on this clone: Distinct nucleotide sequences in the sample also encode this CDR3. The chain recombines TRBV19 with TRBJ2-1; TRBD2 matches at 10 bases. There are 15 residues in the CDR3. Trimming took 3 bases from V and 4 from J; bases not matched to a gene: 3. Germline-derived CDR1 and CDR2 are LNHDA and SQIVND (reference sequence). The CDR3 DNA is TGTGCCAGTAGTATTGGACTAGCGGTTTACAATGAGCAGTTCTTC. Encoded protein: CASSIGLAVYNEQFF.

The chain carries TRBV11-2 and TRBJ2-7; maybe TRBD1 (6 bases). V lost 1 base to trimming and J lost 2 bases, with 9 bases between them. The CDR3 runs 14 residues. Germline V gene sequence: CDR1 SGHAT, CDR2 FQNNGV. CDR3 protein: CASSLGEGAYEQYF. The CDR3 DNA sequence: TGTGCCAGCAGCTTAGGTGAGGGGGCCTACGAGCAGTACTTC.

A word on this clone: With a far larger clone one base away, a read error is the likely cause. The CDR3 reads CATRRADYEQHF. The DNA of the CDR3 is TGTGCCACTCGAAGGGCCGACTACGAGCAGCACTTC. The J gene is TRBJ2-7, the V gene TRBV28; D might be TRBD2 (5 bases). Germline assignment: CDR1 MDHEN and CDR2 SYDVKM. This CDR3 spans 12 amino acids.